These 20 T cell receptor beta chains were sequenced from one sample in a study of cytotoxic CD8 clonotypes in ibrutinib-treated CLL. Assay used: immunoSEQ multiplex PCR; TCRdb lists only in-frame clones, some missing. The data show 250,000 or so clones, roughly 70% seen once. Source: PBMCs, taken after 24 months of ibrutinib treatment. These receptor sequences come from a human donor with chronic lymphocytic leukemia.

On this clone: At the DNA level, this CDR3 is encoded by other sequences in the same sample as well. The chain combines TRBV30 with TRBJ2-7; D remains unclear. Germline V gene lookup returns CDR1 GTSNPN and CDR2 SVGIG (reference sequence). Trimming pared 4 bases from V and 0 bases from J, leaving 4 bases between. CDR3 length: 11 amino acids. As DNA, the CDR3 is TGTGCCTGGACTAGCTCCTACGAGCAGTACTTC. Its translation is CAWTSSYEQYF.

This rearrangement joins TRBV9 to TRBJ2-7; D might be TRBD2 (5 bases). V lost 3 bases and J 9 bases, leaving 19 bases between the germline ends. Germline V gene lookup returns CDR1 SGDLS and CDR2 YYNGEE. The CDR3 is 14 residues long. The CDR3 coding sequence is TGTGCCAGCAGCGGACCGGGCCTGGAAGGAGGGCAGTACTTC. As protein: CASSGPGLEGGQYF.

V and J are TRBV6-1 and TRBJ1-1; D is possibly TRBD1 (5 bases). V was trimmed by 7 bases and J by 3 bases, leaving 12 bases between them. This CDR3 region has 13 residues. The germline gives CDR1 MNHNS, CDR2 SASEGT. The DNA for the CDR3 is TGTGCCAGCAAAGGGACCACTCACACTGAAGCTTTCTTT. It translates to CASKGTTHTEAFF.

V and J are TRBV27 and TRBJ2-1; weak D call: TRBD2 (5 bases). Germline assignment: CDR1 MNHEY and CDR2 SMNVEV (reference sequence). V was clipped by 5 bases and J by 13 bases, with 15 bases between them. The CDR3 loop spans 12 amino acids. In DNA, the CDR3 is TGTGCCAGCAGTAGAGAGGGCGGGCCCCAGTTCTTC. As protein: CASSREGGPQFF.

The rearrangement uses TRBV29-1 and TRBJ2-1; no reliable D call. The V gene's germline CDR1 is SQVTM and CDR2 ANQGSEA. V was pared by 3 bases and J by 4 bases, with 13 bases between. The CDR3 contains 14 residues. The chain's CDR3 is CSVEVFRRYNEQFF. The CDR3 nucleotides read TGCAGCGTTGAGGTGTTTCGCAGATACAATGAGCAGTTCTTC.

The genes are TRBV10-3 and TRBJ2-7, with D maybe TRBD1 (5 bases). The germline V and J ends were trimmed by 4 bases and 0 bases, with 16 bases remaining between them. CDR3 length equals 16 residues. Germline loops: CDR1 ENHRY, CDR2 SYGVKD. The CDR3 reads CAISAEGAGPSYEQYF. The CDR3 region has the DNA TGTGCCATCAGTGCGGAAGGGGCAGGGCCCTCCTACGAGCAGTACTTC.

The V and J genes are TRBV9 and TRBJ2-7; D remains unclear. The V end lost 3 bases, the J end lost 7 bases, and 17 bases lay between the germline ends. CDR3 size: 14 residues. Germline CDR1 SGDLS, CDR2 YYNGEE. CDR3 region: CASSAQEDTREQYF. The CDR3 DNA is TGTGCCAGCAGCGCCCAAGAAGATACGAGAGAGCAGTACTTC.

The chain uses TRBV28 and TRBJ1-2, with D uncertain. Trimming stripped 3 bases from V and 8 bases from J, with 13 bases between. The CDR3 totals 13 residues. CDR1 and CDR2 from the germline V gene are MDHEN and SYDVKM. The CDR3 loop is CASSLIGEGGYTF. The CDR3 nucleotides read TGTGCCAGCAGTTTGATCGGGGAAGGGGGCTACACCTTC.

This chain links TRBV5-1 with TRBJ2-5, with TRBD2 matching over 11 bases. The CDR3 has 16 amino acids. The ends lost 0 bases at V and 5 bases at J; junction bases unmatched: 6. Germline V lookup: CDR1 SGHRS, CDR2 YFSETQ. This CDR3 reads CASSLGGSGRAETQYF. The CDR3 DNA is TGCGCCAGCAGCTTGGGAGGTAGCGGGAGGGCTGAGACCCAGTACTTC.

This clone was seen a few times. The V call is TRBV28, the J call TRBJ2-7; the D gene is possibly TRBD1 (6 bases). The CDR3 covers 14 residues. Germline CDR1 reads MDHEN; CDR2 reads SYDVKM. V lost 2 bases and J 2 bases, leaving 10 bases between the germline ends. The CDR3: CASSLRTATYEQYF. CDR3 in DNA: TGTGCCAGCAGTTTAAGGACAGCCACCTACGAGCAGTACTTC.

This clone appeared a single time. The chain joins TRBV9 to TRBJ2-2; 10 nucleotides align to TRBD2. Per the germline V gene, CDR1 is SGDLS and CDR2 is YYNGEE. V lost 3 bases to trimming and J lost 5 bases; unmatched junction nucleotides: 13. This CDR3 contains 18 residues. CDR3 protein: CASSAPPLAGAFTGELFF. Written as DNA, the CDR3 is TGTGCCAGCAGCGCGCCACCTCTAGCGGGAGCTTTTACCGGGGAGCTGTTTTTT.

This clone was seen a single time. This CDR3 reads CASSLRENTEAFF. The CDR3 DNA reads TGTGCCAGCAGTCTGAGGGAGAACACTGAAGCTTTCTTT. This rearrangement joins TRBV6-5 to TRBJ1-1; the D is unclear. This CDR3 spans 13 amino acids. Trimming removed 5 bases at V and 1 base at J, with 8 bases between. Looked up from germline, CDR1 is MNHEY and CDR2 is SVGAGI.

The V gene is TRBV11-3, the J gene TRBJ2-7, with D possibly being TRBD1 or TRBD2 (7 bases each). Per germline, CDR1 SGHNT and CDR2 YENEEA. V lost 8 bases and J 1 base, leaving 18 bases between the germline ends. The CDR3 totals 15 residues. Here the CDR3 reads CASALGGGESYEQYF. Written as DNA, the CDR3 is TGTGCCAGCGCCCTGGGAGGGGGCGAGTCCTACGAGCAGTACTTC.

The chain uses TRBV14 and TRBJ2-5; D not certain. V was shortened by 2 bases and J by 2 bases, with 6 bases between the two germline ends. This CDR3 region has 13 residues. Germline lookup yields CDR1 SGHDN and CDR2 FVKESK. The CDR3: CASSQWAQETQYF. For the CDR3, the DNA is TGTGCCAGCAGCCAATGGGCTCAAGAGACCCAGTACTTC.

The rearrangement uses TRBV28 and TRBJ2-7; D gene ambiguous. The germline V gene encodes CDR1 MDHEN and CDR2 SYDVKM. V lost 6 bases to trimming and J lost 3 bases, with 6 bases between them. This CDR3 has 11 amino acids. The CDR3: CASSPGYEQYF. DNA for the CDR3: TGTGCCAGCAGCCCCGGCTACGAGCAGTACTTC.

The chain has TRBV5-1 and TRBJ2-1, with 7 bases lining up with TRBD1. This CDR3 contains 14 residues. Germline trimming cut 4 bases from V and 4 bases from J; bases unmatched to any gene: 5. Germline V gene data show CDR1 as SGHRS and CDR2 as YFSETQ. In DNA form, the CDR3 reads TGCGCCAGCAGCACGGGGACAGTGTACAATGAGCAGTTCTTC. Its protein is CASSTGTVYNEQFF.

The V call is TRBV19, the J call TRBJ1-5; 7 nucleotides agree with TRBD1. The CDR3 length is 15 residues. Germline trimming cut 5 bases from V and 4 bases from J; bases unmatched to any gene: 8. Germline CDR1 and CDR2: LNHDA and SQIVND (reference sequence). The CDR3 protein is CASSLLRGSNQPQHF. CDR3 coding DNA: TGTGCCAGTAGTCTCCTCAGGGGGAGTAATCAGCCCCAGCATTTT.

V gene TRBV5-1 combines with J gene TRBJ2-7, with D unresolved. Looked up from germline, CDR1 is SGHRS and CDR2 is YFSETQ. V was trimmed by 0 bases and J by 2 bases, leaving 9 bases between them. This CDR3 has 14 residues. Written as DNA, the CDR3 is TGCGCCAGCAGCTTGGTGGGTACCACCTACGAGCAGTACTTC. Amino acid sequence: CASSLVGTTYEQYF.

The chain uses TRBV7-9 and TRBJ2-1; no clear D. This CDR3 is 16 amino acids long. V dropped 7 bases and J dropped 0 bases, with 16 bases sitting between them. Germline CDR1 SEHNR, CDR2 FQNEAQ (reference sequence). As DNA, the CDR3 is TGTGCCAGCACCCCTCGTGGGCCGGGCTCCTACAATGAGCAGTTCTTC. It codes for CASTPRGPGSYNEQFF.

This clone has only a few counts. V and J are TRBV6-5 and TRBJ2-1, with 9 bases lining up with TRBD1. The junction had 6 bases not matched to a gene; V was cut back by 5 bases and J by 7 bases. CDR1 is MNHEY, CDR2 SVGAGI, per germline. This CDR3 region has 14 residues. As DNA, the CDR3 is TGTGCCAGCAGTCGGGGACAGGGCGTAAATGAGCAGTTCTTC. Translated: CASSRGQGVNEQFF.